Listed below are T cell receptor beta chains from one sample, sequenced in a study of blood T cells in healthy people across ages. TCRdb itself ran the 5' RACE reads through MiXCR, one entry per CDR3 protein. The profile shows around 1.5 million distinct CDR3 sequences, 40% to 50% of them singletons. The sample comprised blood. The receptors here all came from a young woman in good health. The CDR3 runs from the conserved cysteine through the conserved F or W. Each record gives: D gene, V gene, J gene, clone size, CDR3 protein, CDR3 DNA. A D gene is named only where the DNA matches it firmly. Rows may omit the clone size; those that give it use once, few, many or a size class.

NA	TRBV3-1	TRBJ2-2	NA	CASRRLVGGELFF	TGTGCCAGCAGGAGGCTCGTAGGCGGGGAGCTGTTTTTT
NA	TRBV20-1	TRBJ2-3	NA	CSAHDPAASTDTQYF	TGCAGTGCTCATGACCCGGCAGCTAGCACAGATACGCAGTATTTT
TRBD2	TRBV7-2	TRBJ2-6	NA	CASSLLAGSSGANVLTF	TGTGCCAGCAGCCTACTAGCGGGGTCCTCTGGGGCCAACGTCCTGACTTTC
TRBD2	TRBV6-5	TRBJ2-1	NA	CASSYGPAGINEQFF	TGTGCCAGCAGTTACGGTCCAGCGGGGATTAATGAGCAGTTCTTC
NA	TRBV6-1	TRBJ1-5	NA	CVSGVDPPQHF	TGTGTCAGCGGGGTTGACCCGCCCCAGCATTTT
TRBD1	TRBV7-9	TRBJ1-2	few	CASSTDRGNGYTF	TGTGCCAGCAGTACCGACAGGGGAAATGGCTACACCTTC
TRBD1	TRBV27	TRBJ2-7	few	CASSPRTGPTYEQYF	TGTGCCAGCAGTCCGAGGACAGGACCCACCTACGAGCAGTACTTC
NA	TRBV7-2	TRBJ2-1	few	CASSWTVDNEQFF	TGTGCCAGCTCATGGACAGTCGACAATGAGCAGTTCTTC
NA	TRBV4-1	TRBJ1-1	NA	CASSQLGGGTQRTEAFF	TGCGCCAGCAGCCAACTGGGAGGGGGGACCCAGAGGACTGAAGCTTTCTTT
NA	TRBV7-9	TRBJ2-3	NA	CASSSQEHTQYF	TGTGCCAGCAGCTCACAGGAGCATACGCAGTATTTT
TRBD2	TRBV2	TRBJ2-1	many	CASSASGNYNEQFF	TGTGCCAGCAGTGCGAGCGGGAACTACAATGAGCAGTTCTTC
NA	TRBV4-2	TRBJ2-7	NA	CASSQDLGAAYEQYF	TGTGCCAGCAGCCAAGATCTTGGGGCAGCCTACGAGCAGTACTTC
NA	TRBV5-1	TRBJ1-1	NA	CASADGMNTEAFF	TGCGCCAGCGCTGACGGAATGAACACTGAAGCTTTCTTT
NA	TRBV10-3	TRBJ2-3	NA	CAISHWLFGGTDTQYF	TGTGCCATCAGCCACTGGTTGTTCGGGGGCACAGATACGCAGTATTTT
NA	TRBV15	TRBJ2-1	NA	CATSRASTRGNNEQFF	TGTGCCACCAGCAGGGCGTCGACCAGGGGAAACAATGAGCAGTTCTTC
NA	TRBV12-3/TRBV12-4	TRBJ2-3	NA	CASSWSGSSSTDTQYF	TGTGCCAGCAGTTGGTCCGGATCTAGTAGCACAGATACGCAGTATTTT
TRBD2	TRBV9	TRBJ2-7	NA	CASSVSAGGSYEQYF	TGTGCCAGCAGCGTCTCTGCGGGAGGCTCCTACGAGCAGTACTTC
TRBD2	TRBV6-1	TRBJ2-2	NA	CASEGLVYTGELFF	TGTGCCAGCGAGGGACTAGTGTACACCGGGGAGCTGTTTTTT
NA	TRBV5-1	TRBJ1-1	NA	CASSSPPGGGSTEAFF	TGCGCCAGCAGCTCACCCCCCGGGGGGGGATCCACTGAAGCTTTCTTT
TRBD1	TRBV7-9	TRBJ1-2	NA	CASQDRDNYGYTF	TGTGCCAGCCAGGACAGGGATAACTATGGCTACACCTTC
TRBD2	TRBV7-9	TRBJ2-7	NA	CASSMTGTSNEQYF	TGTGCCAGCAGCATGACCGGGACTAGCAACGAGCAGTACTTC
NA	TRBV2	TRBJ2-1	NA	CASSEEGLGSNEQFF	TGTGCCAGCAGTGAGGAGGGACTGGGAAGTAACGAGCAGTTCTTC
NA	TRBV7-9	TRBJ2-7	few	CASSYRSAGDNEQYF	TGTGCCAGCAGTTACCGATCCGCAGGGGACAACGAGCAGTACTTC
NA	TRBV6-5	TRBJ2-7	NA	CASSYNAGVGPYEQYF	TGTGCCAGCAGTTACAACGCAGGGGTCGGACCCTACGAGCAGTACTTC
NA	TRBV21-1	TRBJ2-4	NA	CATTGTKNIQYF	TGTGCCACTACAGGGACCAAAAACATTCAGTACTTC
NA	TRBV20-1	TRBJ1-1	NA	CSAPPAGTFTEAFF	TGCAGTGCCCCCCCTGCCGGGACGTTCACTGAAGCTTTCTTT
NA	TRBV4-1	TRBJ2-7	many	CASSHLSSYEQYF	TGCGCCAGCAGCCACCTAAGCTCCTACGAGCAGTACTTC
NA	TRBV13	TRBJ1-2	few	CASSSPRTRREGGGYTF	TGTGCCAGCAGCTCACCTCGGACAAGGAGGGAGGGTGGCGGCTACACCTTC
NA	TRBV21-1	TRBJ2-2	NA	CASSNPGVGQKENTGELFF	TGTGCCAGCAGCAACCCAGGGGTAGGACAGAAAGAGAACACCGGGGAGCTGTTTTTT
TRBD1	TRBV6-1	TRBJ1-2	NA	CASRMDRVDYGYTF	TGTGCCAGCAGAATGGACAGGGTCGACTATGGCTACACCTTC
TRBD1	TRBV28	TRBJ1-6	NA	CAGGTGGSSYNSPLHF	TGTGCCGGGGGGACAGGGGGTAGCTCCTATAATTCACCCCTCCACTTT
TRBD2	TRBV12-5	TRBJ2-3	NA	CASGLVRLAGVRNTDTQYF	TGTGCTAGTGGTTTGGTCCGACTAGCGGGAGTGAGGAACACAGATACGCAGTATTTT
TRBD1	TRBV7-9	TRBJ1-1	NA	CASSFPDRPNTEAFF	TGTGCCAGCAGCTTTCCGGACAGGCCGAACACTGAAGCTTTCTTT
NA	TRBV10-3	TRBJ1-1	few	CATTIGNTEAFF	TGTGCCACCACGATAGGGAACACTGAAGCTTTCTTT
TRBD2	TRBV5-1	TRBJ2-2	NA	CASSSPVGGGPFTGELFF	TGCGCCAGCAGTAGCCCCGTCGGGGGAGGGCCGTTCACCGGGGAGCTGTTTTTT
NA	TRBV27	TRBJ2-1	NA	CASSSRRGEQFF	TGTGCCAGCAGTTCTAGGAGGGGTGAGCAGTTCTTC
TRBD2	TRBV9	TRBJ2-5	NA	CASSVSGGLVVETQYF	TGTGCCAGCAGCGTAAGTGGAGGACTAGTGGTAGAGACCCAGTACTTC
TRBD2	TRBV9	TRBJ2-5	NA	CASSPTSGGAGEQYF	TGTGCCAGCAGCCCGACTAGCGGGGGGGCCGGTGAGCAGTACTTC
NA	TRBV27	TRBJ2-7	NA	CASSWGTGNYEQYF	TGTGCCAGCAGTTGGGGCACAGGCAACTACGAGCAGTACTTC
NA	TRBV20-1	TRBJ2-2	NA	CSAPRQNTGELFF	TGCAGTGCACCCCGACAGAACACCGGGGAGCTGTTTTTT